This paragraph reports one T cell receptor (beta chain). Methods used by the authors: Amplification from reference gene primers served as the basis for estimated nucleated cell counts. This table comes from immunoSEQ multiplex PCR, and its TCRdb copy is limited to in-frame clones, with some not included. For V, J and clone size, that table is used; D and trimming come from the DNA. The sample has around 180,000 clones, roughly nine tenths seen once. This sample was taken from a study of blood T cell repertoires in COVID-19. On the study more broadly: Samples came from the United States, Italy and Spain, spanning acute and convalescent COVID-19. The cDNA or gDNA used as material had been derived from T cells, B-cell-depleted T cells, or PBMCs.

The clonotype comes from a man aged 70-80 years with active or convalescent COVID-19. The sequenced sample was peripheral blood.

CDR3 bases: TGTGCCAGCAGCTTTGCAGAACAAGTACAAGAGACCCAGTACTTC. It encodes CASSFAEQVQETQYF. The chain has TRBV7-8 and TRBJ2-5; D gene unclear. Looked up from germline, CDR1 is SGHVS and CDR2 is FQNEAQ. There are 15 residues in the CDR3. V was shortened by 3 bases and J by 2 bases, with 13 bases between the two germline ends.